The TCR beta chain described here comes from a study of T cell changes during pregnancy in multiple sclerosis. This CDR3 is 15 amino acids long. CDR1 is SGDLS, CDR2 YYNGEE, per germline. V gave up 1 base and J gave up 8 bases, with 16 bases separating them. Sequencing used immunoSEQ multiplex PCR; TCRdb keeps in-frame clones, though not all of them. The data hold tens of thousands of clones, with approximately 90% observed a single time. This specimen consisted of CD4+ T cells from peripheral blood mononuclear cells, obtained after pregnancy. This clonotype was obtained from a female donor with multiple sclerosis, enrolled in a pregnancy study. This chain uses TRBV9 with TRBJ2-1; possible D gene TRBD2, 5 bases. This CDR3 reads CASSVIPEGGHEQFF. The CDR3 bases are TGTGCCAGCAGCGTAATTCCCGAGGGTGGTCATGAGCAGTTCTTC.